This TCR beta chain came from a study of chemoradiotherapy in HPV16-positive cancers. Looking at the study overall: Functional T-cell assays on two HPV16-positive patients' cells defined candidate HPV-specific clones and common TCR motifs. Study observations and caveats: The functional HPV-specific definition rests on just a couple of HPV16-positive patients. HPV-responsive T-cell expansion during chemoradiotherapy was linked to improved recurrence-free survival in HPV16-positive patients. Non-HPV-specific T cells did not expand in tumors during treatment, whereas candidate HPV-specific clones and E7-related motifs did.

Method: immunoSEQ multiplex PCR; TCRdb's copy keeps in-frame clones and lacks some. The data show about 1,500 clones, 82% seen once. The CDR3 consists of 11 residues. Trimming took off 4 bases at V and 1 base at J, with 4 bases between the two ends. Germline V gives CDR1 DFQATT, CDR2 SNEGSKA (reference sequence). This clone was seen only a few times. Its antigen is not identified. The genes are TRBV20-1 and TRBJ2-5; no clear D gene. The sequencing used tumor tissue, collected from a patient who underwent chemoradiotherapy. The TCR originated in a human donor with HPV-associated anogenital cancer. CDR3 nucleotides: TGCAGTGCTAACAGCCAAGAGACCCAGTACTTC. This codes for CSANSQETQYF.